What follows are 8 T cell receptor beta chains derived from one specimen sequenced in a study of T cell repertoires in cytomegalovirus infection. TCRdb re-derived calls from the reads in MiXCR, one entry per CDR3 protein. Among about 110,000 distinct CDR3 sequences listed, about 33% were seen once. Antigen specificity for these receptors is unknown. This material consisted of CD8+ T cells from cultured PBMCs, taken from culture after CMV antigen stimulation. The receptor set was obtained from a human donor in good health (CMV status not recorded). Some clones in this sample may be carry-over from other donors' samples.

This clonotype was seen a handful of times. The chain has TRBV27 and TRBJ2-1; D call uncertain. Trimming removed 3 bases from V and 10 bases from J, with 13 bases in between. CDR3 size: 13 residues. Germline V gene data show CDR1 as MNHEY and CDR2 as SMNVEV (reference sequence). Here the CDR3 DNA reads TGTGCCAGCAGTTTCCGGGCCTACCGGGAGCAGTTCTTC. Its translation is CASSFRAYREQFF.

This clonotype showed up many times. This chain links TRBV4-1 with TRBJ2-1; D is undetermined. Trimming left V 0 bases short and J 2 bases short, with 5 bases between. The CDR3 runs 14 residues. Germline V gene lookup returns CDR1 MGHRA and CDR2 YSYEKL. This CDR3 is CASSQEMAYNEQFF. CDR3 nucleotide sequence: TGCGCCAGCAGCCAAGAAATGGCCTACAATGAGCAGTTCTTC.

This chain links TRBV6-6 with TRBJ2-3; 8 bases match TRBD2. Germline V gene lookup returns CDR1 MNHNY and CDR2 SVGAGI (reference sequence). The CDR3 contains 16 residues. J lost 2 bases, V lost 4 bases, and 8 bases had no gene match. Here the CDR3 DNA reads TGTGCCAGCAGTTTCCCGACTAGCGATATCACAGATACGCAGTATTTT. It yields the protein CASSFPTSDITDTQYF.

DNA for the CDR3: TGTGCCAGCAGTCCCCCAAATTCCAACACCGGGGAGCTGTTTTTT. Translating it yields CASSPPNSNTGELFF. This chain links TRBV12-3 or TRBV12-4 with TRBJ2-2; D ambiguous. Trimming shortened V by 5 bases and J by 2 bases, and 12 bases separated the two germline ends. The CDR3 totals 15 residues.

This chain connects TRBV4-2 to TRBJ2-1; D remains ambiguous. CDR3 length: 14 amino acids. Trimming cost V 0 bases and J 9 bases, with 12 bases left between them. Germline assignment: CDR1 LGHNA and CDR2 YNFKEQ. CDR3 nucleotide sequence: TGTGCCAGCAGCCAAGAAAGTGAGACGGCTGAGCAGTTCTTC. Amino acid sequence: CASSQESETAEQFF.

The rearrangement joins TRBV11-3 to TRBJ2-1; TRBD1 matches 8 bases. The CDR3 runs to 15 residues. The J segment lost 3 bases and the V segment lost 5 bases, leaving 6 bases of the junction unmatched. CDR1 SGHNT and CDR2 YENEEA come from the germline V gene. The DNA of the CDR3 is TGTGCCAGCAGCCCAGGACAGGGAAACTACAATGAGCAGTTCTTC. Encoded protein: CASSPGQGNYNEQFF.

The CDR3 region has the DNA TGTGCCAGTAACTCAGGTGGCATGGAGACCCAGTACTTC. Protein: CASNSGGMETQYF. V and J are TRBV19 and TRBJ2-5; D gene unclear. Germline V gene sequence: CDR1 LNHDA, CDR2 SQIVND (reference sequence). CDR3 length equals 13 residues. V was shortened by 7 bases and J by 5 bases, with 14 bases between the two germline ends.

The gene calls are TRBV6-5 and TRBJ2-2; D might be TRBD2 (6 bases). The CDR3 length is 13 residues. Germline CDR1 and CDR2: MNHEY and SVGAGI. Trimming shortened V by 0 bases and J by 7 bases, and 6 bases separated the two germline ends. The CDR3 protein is CASSYSRGGELFF. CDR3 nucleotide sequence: TGTGCCAGCAGTTACTCGCGGGGCGGGGAGCTGTTTTTT.